This T cell receptor beta chain was captured in a study of tumor-infiltrating lymphocytes in primary liver carcinoma. Unsorted whole blood yielded the blood RNA, and germline DNA was also extracted. TCR beta cDNA was reverse-transcribed from 500 to 550 ng of total RNA. The reaction used a constant-region primer and ProtoScript II reverse transcriptase. Three nested multiplex PCR rounds, a slightly modified ARM-PCR, produced the libraries for TCR beta. With TRBV1-TRBV30 forward primers and a C-beta reverse primer, the first two PCR rounds were run for 10 to 11 cycles each. In TCRdb, the multiplex PCR reads were re-called with MiXCR into one record per CDR3 protein. The data show 200,000 or so distinct CDR3 sequences, less than 65% seen once. There are 14 residues in the CDR3. V gave up 2 bases and J gave up 10 bases, with 13 bases separating them. Germline V gives CDR1 SGDLS, CDR2 YYNGEE.

The TCR sequence derives from an older woman with primary liver carcinoma and hepatitis B virus infection. V and J are TRBV9 and TRBJ2-6, with D perhaps matching TRBD2 (6 bases). Sequencing was done on a sample of peripheral blood. The CDR3 loop is CASSVNSGTNVLTF. The CDR3 coding sequence is TGTGCCAGCAGCGTCAACTCTGGGACTAACGTCCTGACTTTC.